This entry lists 30 T cell receptor beta chains sequenced from one sample in a study of blood T cell repertoires in COVID-19. Sequencing used immunoSEQ multiplex PCR; TCRdb keeps in-frame clones, though not all of them. The sample consists of approximately 220,000 clones, 70% to 90% of them appearing once. Sequencing input: PBMCs or T cells enriched from blood (not recorded which). Receptors were obtained from a middle-aged woman with acute COVID-19.

The chain uses TRBV9 and TRBJ1-3, with 7 bases matching TRBD1. The CDR3 covers 15 residues. The germline CDR1 and CDR2 sequences are SGDLS and YYNGEE. Losses at the gene ends were 0 bases for V and 4 bases for J; bases not matched to a gene: 4. CDR3 DNA: TGTGCCAGCAGCGTAGAGGGGGCTTCAGGAAACACCATATATTTT. Translation: CASSVEGASGNTIYF.

The chain couples TRBV18 to TRBJ2-6; 8 bases agree with TRBD2. J lost 4 bases, V lost 1 base, and 15 bases had no gene match. This CDR3 is built from 20 residues. Germline lookup yields CDR1 KGHSH and CDR2 LQKENI. The CDR3 spells CASSPRELAVTVWGANVLTF. CDR3 DNA: TGTGCCAGCTCACCACGGGAACTAGCGGTGACGGTGTGGGGGGCCAACGTCCTGACTTTC.

The V gene is TRBV18, the J gene TRBJ2-1; 9 bases fit TRBD2. The CDR3 has 17 amino acids. Germline assignment: CDR1 KGHSH and CDR2 LQKENI. Trimming took 3 bases from V and 7 from J; bases not matched to a gene: 13. The CDR3 nucleotides read TGTGCCAGCTCACCGAGGGGCTTAGCGGGAGTTCAAAATGAGCAGTTCTTC. It specifies CASSPRGLAGVQNEQFF.

This rearrangement joins TRBV27 to TRBJ2-1, with D unclear. Germline values: CDR1 MNHEY, CDR2 SMNVEV (reference sequence). There are 14 residues in the CDR3. V shed 2 bases and J shed 7 bases, with 12 bases lying between them. CDR3 loop: CASSLGTFRNEQFF. The CDR3 DNA follows: TGTGCCAGCAGTTTAGGCACGTTCAGGAATGAGCAGTTCTTC.

This clone has just one count. The genes are TRBV6-2 or TRBV6-3 and TRBJ2-7, with TRBD2 identical over 8 bases. Looked up from germline, CDR1 is MNHEY and CDR2 is SVGEGT. The CDR3 loop spans 15 amino acids. V shed 7 bases and J 4 bases; nucleotides not matched to a gene: 12. CDR3 residues: CASNPTGGWKYEQYF. The CDR3 DNA sequence: TGTGCCAGCAACCCCACGGGAGGGTGGAAGTACGAGCAGTACTTC.

The chain links TRBV27 to TRBJ2-1; D is unclear. From germline, CDR1 is MNHEY and CDR2 SMNVEV (reference sequence). CDR3 length: 15 amino acids. V was cut by 2 bases and J by 0 bases, with 8 bases left in between. In nucleotides, the CDR3 is TGTGCCAGCAGTTTAGGCCCCAGCTCCTACAATGAGCAGTTCTTC. It specifies CASSLGPSSYNEQFF.

The chain employs TRBV4-3 and TRBJ1-1, with TRBD1 matching over 7 bases. After removal of 1 base from V and 4 bases from J, the junction contained 9 bases not matched to a gene. The length of the CDR3 is 16 residues. CDR1 is LGHNA, CDR2 YSLEER, per germline. CDR3 protein: CASSQGRGLGGTEAFF. For the CDR3, the DNA is TGCGCCAGCAGCCAAGGAAGGGGGCTGGGGGGCACTGAAGCTTTCTTT.

The rearrangement joins TRBV5-6 to TRBJ1-3; no firm D call. The CDR3 loop spans 17 amino acids. From germline, CDR1 is SGHDT and CDR2 YYEEEE. The V end was cut by 1 base, the J end by 4 bases, with 18 bases between. The CDR3 DNA is TGTGCCAGCAGCTTGTTACGGTCGGGTCCGGGAGGAAACACCATATATTTT. Translated, it gives CASSLLRSGPGGNTIYF.

The CDR3 nucleotides are TGTGCCAGCAGTTTATGCCCCGGGACAGAGAATCAGCCCCAGCATTTT. This gives the protein CASSLCPGTENQPQHF. The genes are TRBV28 and TRBJ1-5; 7 nucleotides line up with TRBD1. Trimming cost V 0 bases and J 4 bases; bases outside gene matches: 6. Germline V CDR1 and CDR2: MDHEN, SYDVKM. CDR3 size: 16 residues.

This chain joins TRBV28 and TRBJ1-2; a weak D match, TRBD1 (6 bases). The germline V gene encodes CDR1 MDHEN and CDR2 SYDVKM. V was cut by 3 bases and J by 2 bases, with 13 bases left in between. This CDR3 is 15 amino acids long. CDR3 sequence reads: CASSLAGEPNYGYTF. The DNA for the CDR3 is TGTGCCAGCAGTTTGGCAGGGGAACCGAACTATGGCTACACCTTC.

The chain has TRBV7-6 and TRBJ2-1; the match to TRBD2 covers 11 bases. Trimming at V came to 5 bases and at J to 5 bases, leaving 8 bases not matched to a gene. Germline V gene lookup returns CDR1 SGHVS and CDR2 FNYEAQ. The CDR3 loop spans 16 amino acids. The CDR3 sequence: CASSPEGTSGNNEQFF. Here the CDR3 DNA reads TGTGCCAGCAGCCCTGAGGGGACTAGCGGTAACAATGAGCAGTTCTTC.

This sequence joins TRBV4-2 and TRBJ2-3; 8 nucleotides agree with TRBD2. Trimming removed 0 bases from V and 5 bases from J; junction bases left unmatched: 16. Germline V gives CDR1 LGHNA, CDR2 YNFKEQ. The length of the CDR3 is 19 residues. CDR3: CASSQEGTRGKAALDTQYF. The CDR3 bases are TGTGCCAGCAGCCAAGAAGGGACTAGGGGTAAGGCTGCGTTAGATACGCAGTATTTT.

The rearrangement uses TRBV19 and TRBJ2-3; perhaps TRBD1 as D (6 bases). Germline V gives CDR1 LNHDA, CDR2 SQIVND (reference sequence). V gave up 1 base and J gave up 4 bases, with 21 bases separating them. The CDR3 has 18 amino acids. The CDR3 DNA sequence: TGTGCCAGTAGTATAGCTGTGGGGACAATGACGGTTGCAGATACGCAGTATTTT. Translated: CASSIAVGTMTVADTQYF.

V and J are TRBV27 and TRBJ2-1; D unresolved. The CDR3 has 11 residues. Per the germline V gene, CDR1 is MNHEY and CDR2 is SMNVEV (reference sequence). The ends were cut back, 5 bases at V and 7 bases at J, with 6 bases in the middle. CDR3 in amino acids: CASSTGNEQFF. The CDR3 DNA reads as TGTGCCAGCAGTACGGGTAATGAGCAGTTCTTC.

V gene TRBV28 combines with J gene TRBJ1-1, with D possibly being TRBD1 (6 bases). The V and J ends lost 8 bases and 1 base respectively, with 14 bases between them. The CDR3 is made up of 14 amino acids. Germline CDR1 reads MDHEN; CDR2 reads SYDVKM. The CDR3: CASDVGQRNTEAFF. The CDR3 bases are TGTGCCAGCGACGTAGGACAGAGGAACACTGAAGCTTTCTTT. Full variable domain (rest looked up from reference TRBV28 and TRBJ1-1): DVKVTQSSRYLVKRTGEKVFLECVQDMDHENMFWYRQDPGLGLRLIYFSYDVKMKEKGDIPEGYSVSREKKERFSLILESASTNQTSMYLCASDVGQRNTEAFFGQGTRLTVV.

The chain has TRBV11-2 and TRBJ1-1; 8 bases fit TRBD1. Losses at the gene ends were 5 bases for V and 5 bases for J; bases not matched to a gene: 10. CDR1 and CDR2 (germline): SGHAT, FQNNGV. The CDR3 runs to 15 residues. The CDR3: CASSRKPGGATEAFF. The CDR3 DNA reads TGTGCCAGCAGCCGAAAACCAGGGGGCGCGACTGAAGCTTTCTTT.

This chain connects TRBV28 to TRBJ1-5, with D perhaps TRBD1 (6 bases). Trimming removed 6 bases from V and 3 bases from J, with 9 bases in between. Germline loops: CDR1 MDHEN, CDR2 SYDVKM. This CDR3 is built from 13 residues. The CDR3 coding sequence is TGTGCCAGCAGCGGACAGATCAATCAGCCCCAGCATTTT. This sequence encodes CASSGQINQPQHF.

The CDR3 region is CASSPQQGGGNQPQHF. In DNA form, the CDR3 reads TGTGCCAGCAGTCCCCAACAGGGGGGGGGTAATCAGCCCCAGCATTTT. The genes are TRBV2 and TRBJ1-5; 8 positions match TRBD1. The CDR3 consists of 16 residues. V was pared by 5 bases and J by 4 bases, with 10 bases of the junction left unmatched. CDR1 is SNHLY and CDR2 is FYNNEI in the germline V gene.

The V gene is TRBV24-1, the J gene TRBJ1-5, with D uncertain. V was pared by 3 bases and J by 0 bases, with 11 bases between. The CDR3 contains 16 residues. Germline V gene sequence: CDR1 KGHDR, CDR2 SFDVKD. CDR3 nucleotides: TGTGCCACCAGTGATGCCGCCCGGGGTAGCAATCAGCCCCAGCATTTT. Translating it yields CATSDAARGSNQPQHF.

V gene TRBV19 combines with J gene TRBJ1-5, with 10 bases identical to TRBD1. This CDR3 region has 17 residues. Per germline, CDR1 LNHDA and CDR2 SQIVND (reference sequence). With 4 bases clipped from V and 1 base from J, the junction kept 7 bases outside the gene matches. The CDR3 reads CASSTLGQGGSNQPQHF. CDR3 bases: TGTGCCAGTAGTACTCTTGGACAGGGGGGAAGCAATCAGCCCCAGCATTTT. Drawing the rest from reference TRBV19 and TRBJ1-5, the complete variable domain is DGGITQSPKYLFRKEGQNVTLSCEQNLNHDAMYWYRQDPGQGLRLIYYSQIVNDFQKGDIAEGYSVSREKKESFPLTVTSAQKNPTAFYLCASSTLGQGGSNQPQHFGDGTRLSIL.

This chain links TRBV28 with TRBJ1-3, with 8 bases that match TRBD1. The CDR3 totals 14 residues. Per germline, CDR1 MDHEN and CDR2 SYDVKM. The junction had 9 bases not matched to a gene; V was cut back by 10 bases and J by 4 bases. The CDR3 region has the DNA TGTGCCACTAAGGACAGGGCAAGCGGAAACACCATATATTTT. Translated, it gives CATKDRASGNTIYF.

The V gene is TRBV28, the J gene TRBJ2-2; D gene ambiguous. V lost 8 bases, J lost 1 base, and 5 bases lay in between. This CDR3 has 12 amino acids. The germline V gene encodes CDR1 MDHEN and CDR2 SYDVKM. The CDR3 spells CASERNTGELFF. The CDR3 DNA reads as TGTGCCAGCGAGCGGAACACCGGGGAGCTGTTTTTT.

The V and J genes are TRBV7-9 and TRBJ2-7; D is uncertain. Looked up from germline, CDR1 is SEHNR and CDR2 is FQNEAQ (reference sequence). Trimming left V 5 bases short and J 7 bases short, with 9 bases between. The length of the CDR3 is 11 residues. CDR3 sequence (DNA): TGTGCCAGCAGCCGCGAAAAAGAGCAGTACTTC. Its protein is CASSREKEQYF.

The chain recombines TRBV10-3 with TRBJ2-3; D remains ambiguous. The CDR3 sequence is 16 residues long. Trimming removed 3 bases at V and 2 bases at J, with 15 bases between. The germline V gene has CDR1 ENHRY and CDR2 SYGVKD. This chain's CDR3 is CAISDPALAHTDTQYF. The DNA of the CDR3 is TGTGCCATCAGTGACCCTGCTTTGGCCCACACAGATACGCAGTATTTT.

The rearrangement links TRBV7-2 to TRBJ2-4, with TRBD2 identical over 10 bases. This CDR3 has 18 residues. Germline V CDR1 and CDR2: SGHTA, FQGNSA. Losses at the gene ends were 0 bases for V and 2 bases for J; bases not matched to a gene: 7. For the CDR3, the DNA is TGTGCCAGCAGCTTAGCGCCCGGACTAGCGGACTCCAAAAACATTCAGTACTTC. Protein sequence: CASSLAPGLADSKNIQYF.

The genes are TRBV28 and TRBJ2-3, with 16 bases aligning to TRBD2. The ends lost 3 bases at V and 7 bases at J; junction bases unmatched: 25. Per the germline V gene, CDR1 is MDHEN and CDR2 is SYDVKM. The CDR3 spans 23 residues. This CDR3 reads CASSLSPGTSGRARGQVVYTQYF. The CDR3 DNA is TGTGCCAGCAGTTTGAGTCCCGGGACTAGCGGGAGGGCCAGGGGTCAGGTTGTTTATACGCAGTATTTT.

The chain carries TRBV12-3 or TRBV12-4 and TRBJ1-3; D is undetermined. The CDR3 sequence is 12 residues long. Trimming cost V 4 bases and J 4 bases, with 5 bases left between them. The chain's CDR3 is CASSSRGNTIYF. The CDR3 coding sequence is TGTGCCAGCAGTTCTCGGGGAAACACCATATATTTT.

The genes are TRBV28 and TRBJ1-1, with 9 bases that match TRBD1. Per the germline V gene, CDR1 is MDHEN and CDR2 is SYDVKM. The CDR3 runs 17 residues. Trimming removed 4 bases from V and 10 bases from J; junction bases left unmatched: 19. CDR3 DNA: TGTGCCAGCAGTTCTCATGCGGTTAGAACAGGGGGCGCGGGAGCTTTCTTT. Translated: CASSSHAVRTGGAGAFF.

The V call is TRBV5-1, the J call TRBJ2-1, with TRBD2 as a possible D gene (5 bases). The CDR3 contains 15 residues. Per germline, CDR1 SGHRS and CDR2 YFSETQ. Trimming removed 0 bases from V and 2 bases from J, with 9 bases in between. The CDR3 DNA reads TGCGCCAGCAGCTTGGGTGCGGGCCCCTACAATGAGCAGTTCTTC. Translation gives CASSLGAGPYNEQFF.

V gene TRBV28 combines with J gene TRBJ2-5, with TRBD1 matching 12 bases. The CDR3 contains 16 residues. Trimming removed 6 bases from V and 5 bases from J; junction bases left unmatched: 10. Germline V gene sequence: CDR1 MDHEN, CDR2 SYDVKM. The CDR3 nucleotides are TGTGCCAGCAGGGACCGGGACAGGGGGCTAGGGGAGACCCAGTACTTC. It translates to CASRDRDRGLGETQYF.